Below are 16 T cell receptor beta chains sequenced from a single sample in a study of blood T cell repertoires in COVID-19. The data were produced by immunoSEQ multiplex PCR, yet TCRdb's version contains in-frame clones alone and is incomplete. The sample has 160,000 or so clones; roughly 90% are singletons. Sequencing used PBMCs or T cells enriched from blood (not recorded which). These receptors were taken from a human donor with acute COVID-19. The donor label of this sample is uncertain.

This clone has more than one count but fewer than ten. This sequence joins TRBV3-1 (or the pseudogene TRBV3-2) and TRBJ1-1, with 11 bases matching TRBD1. Germline CDR1 LGHDT, CDR2 YNNKEL (reference sequence). The CDR3 consists of 14 residues. Unmatched junction bases numbered 5, after V lost 6 bases and J lost 5 bases. CDR3 coding DNA: TGTGCCAGCAGTGGACAGGGGGCGCAGACTGAAGCTTTCTTT. Translation: CASSGQGAQTEAFF.

CDR3 DNA sequence: TGTGCCAGCAGTTTTTACAGGGAGAATTCACCCCTCCACTTT. It specifies CASSFYRENSPLHF. The V and J genes are TRBV6-2 or TRBV6-3 and TRBJ1-6, with D maybe TRBD1 (6 bases). V shed 4 bases and J shed 7 bases, with 11 bases lying between them. The germline V gene encodes CDR1 MNHEY and CDR2 SVGEGT. This CDR3 has 14 amino acids.

This clone was detected only once. V and J are TRBV7-9 and TRBJ1-1, with 8 bases lining up with TRBD1. This CDR3 spans 14 amino acids. Germline CDR1 and CDR2: SEHNR and FQNEAQ (reference sequence). The trim removed 4 bases at V and 6 bases at J, leaving 7 bases unmatched. The CDR3 coding sequence is TGTGCCAGCAGCTCAGGGAGGACAGGGTCTGAAGCTTTCTTT. Protein sequence: CASSSGRTGSEAFF.

V gene TRBV4-1 combines with J gene TRBJ1-5, with TRBD1 identical over 8 bases. V was clipped by 4 bases and J by 5 bases; unmatched bases: 16. This CDR3 has 18 amino acids. Per the germline V gene, CDR1 is MGHRA and CDR2 is YSYEKL. Here the CDR3 reads CASSPLGQGRGLYQPQHF. The CDR3 DNA follows: TGCGCCAGCAGCCCCCTAGGACAGGGAAGGGGGTTATATCAGCCCCAGCATTTT.

The V and J genes are TRBV9 and TRBJ1-1; D is perhaps TRBD1 (5 bases). The V and J ends lost 4 bases and 0 bases respectively, with 10 bases between them. Germline CDR1 is SGDLS and CDR2 is YYNGEE. The CDR3 is 14 amino acids. The DNA of the CDR3 is TGTGCCAGCAGCCGACAGACAATGAACACTGAAGCTTTCTTT. Protein product: CASSRQTMNTEAFF. Full variable domain (remainder filled in from reference TRBV9 and TRBJ1-1): DSGVTQTPKHLITATGQRVTLRCSPRSGDLSVYWYQQSLDQGLQFLIQYYNGEERAKGNILERFSAQQFPDLHSELNLSSLELGDSALYFCASSRQTMNTEAFFGQGTRLTVV.

The gene calls are TRBV30 and TRBJ2-7; perhaps TRBD1 as D (5 bases). Germline loops: CDR1 GTSNPN, CDR2 SVGIG (reference sequence). The CDR3 covers 14 residues. V was clipped by 1 base and J by 3 bases, with 13 bases between them. The CDR3 DNA reads as TGTGCCTGGAGTGAAGGTACAGGATACTACGAGCAGTACTTC. Protein: CAWSEGTGYYEQYF.

The table lists this clone with a count of one. V usage is TRBV6-5 and J usage is TRBJ1-5; no clear D gene. V dropped 0 bases and J dropped 7 bases, with 13 bases sitting between them. CDR3 size: 15 residues. Germline CDR1 reads MNHEY; CDR2 reads SVGAGI. The CDR3 loop reads CASSYSSSGSQPQHF. The CDR3 bases are TGTGCCAGCAGTTACTCGTCATCGGGTAGCCAGCCCCAGCATTTT.

The V gene is TRBV3-1 (or the pseudogene TRBV3-2), the J gene TRBJ2-1, with unresolved D. Germline assignment: CDR1 LGHDT and CDR2 YNNKEL (reference sequence). Trimming left V 5 bases short and J 0 bases short, with 20 bases between. The CDR3 runs 18 residues. The CDR3 spells CASSSSSARLSSYNEQFF. CDR3 DNA sequence: TGTGCCAGCAGCTCTTCCAGCGCTCGTCTTAGCTCCTACAATGAGCAGTTCTTC.

The chain carries TRBV5-4 and TRBJ1-2; D may be TRBD1 (6 bases). Germline CDR1 SGHNT, CDR2 YYREEE (reference sequence). The CDR3 is 18 amino acids. Trimming removed 0 bases at V and 0 bases at J, with 18 bases between. The DNA of the CDR3 is TGTGCCAGCAGCTTGGCATCCTCGTGGACAGCTTCTAACTATGGCTACACCTTC. It codes for CASSLASSWTASNYGYTF.

This clone appeared once. The chain is built from TRBV19 and TRBJ2-1; D call uncertain. The length of the CDR3 is 12 residues. The V end lost 5 bases, the J end lost 6 bases, and 8 bases lay between the germline ends. Germline assignment: CDR1 LNHDA and CDR2 SQIVND (reference sequence). CDR3 in amino acids: CASSLASNEQFF. The CDR3 DNA is TGTGCCAGTAGTCTTGCCAGCAATGAGCAGTTCTTC.

The chain carries TRBV10-3 and TRBJ2-3; D perhaps matches TRBD1 (6 bases). Germline lookup yields CDR1 ENHRY and CDR2 SYGVKD. The CDR3 covers 14 residues. The germline V and J ends were trimmed by 8 bases and 0 bases, with 12 bases remaining between them. CDR3 sequence: CAISDSPSTDTQYF. As DNA, the CDR3 is TGTGCCATCTCGGACAGCCCAAGCACAGATACGCAGTATTTT.

The chain is built from TRBV5-1 and TRBJ2-1; 9 bases agree with TRBD1. The CDR3 is 15 residues long. CDR1 is SGHRS, CDR2 YFSETQ, per germline. Trimming cost V 5 bases and J 6 bases; bases outside gene matches: 9. CDR3 sequence reads: CASSPPLDRGNEQFF. The CDR3 DNA reads TGCGCCAGCAGTCCACCGTTGGACAGGGGCAATGAGCAGTTCTTC.

The genes are TRBV6-5 and TRBJ1-2; D call uncertain. The CDR3 runs 14 residues. The V end was cut by 4 bases, the J end by 4 bases, with 13 bases between. Germline V gene sequence: CDR1 MNHEY, CDR2 SVGAGI. The CDR3 nucleotides read TGTGCCAGCAGTTTCCTAAGGGAGACCTATGGCTACACCTTC. It codes for CASSFLRETYGYTF.

This chain joins TRBV19 and TRBJ2-3; 8 bases map to TRBD2. Germline CDR1 is LNHDA and CDR2 is SQIVND (reference sequence). V gave up 5 bases and J gave up 1 base; unmatched junction bases: 5. The CDR3 runs to 15 residues. The CDR3 is CASSPRAGGTDTQYF. The DNA for the CDR3 is TGTGCCAGTAGTCCCAGAGCGGGGGGCACAGATACGCAGTATTTT.

V usage is TRBV2 and J usage is TRBJ1-1; D remains unclear. Per the germline V gene, CDR1 is SNHLY and CDR2 is FYNNEI. V lost 7 bases and J lost 3, with 9 bases in between. This CDR3 comprises 12 residues. In DNA form, the CDR3 reads TGTGCCAGCATAAGGAGGGACACTGAAGCTTTCTTT. Translated, it gives CASIRRDTEAFF. Based on the CDR3 plus reference TRBV2 and TRBJ1-1, the full variable domain is EPEVTQTPSHQVTQMGQEVILRCVPISNHLYFYWYRQILGQKVEFLVSFYNNEISEKSEIFDDQFSVERPDGSNFTLKIRSTKLEDSAMYFCASIRRDTEAFFGQGTRLTVV.

This chain links TRBV30 with TRBJ1-2; possibly TRBD1 for D (5 bases). Trimming cost V 3 bases and J 6 bases, with 17 bases left between them. In germline, CDR1 is GTSNPN, CDR2 SVGIG (reference sequence). The CDR3 extends over 14 amino acids. This CDR3 reads CAWSKTRGGHGYTF. The DNA for the CDR3 is TGTGCCTGGAGCAAAACGAGGGGAGGGCATGGCTACACCTTC.